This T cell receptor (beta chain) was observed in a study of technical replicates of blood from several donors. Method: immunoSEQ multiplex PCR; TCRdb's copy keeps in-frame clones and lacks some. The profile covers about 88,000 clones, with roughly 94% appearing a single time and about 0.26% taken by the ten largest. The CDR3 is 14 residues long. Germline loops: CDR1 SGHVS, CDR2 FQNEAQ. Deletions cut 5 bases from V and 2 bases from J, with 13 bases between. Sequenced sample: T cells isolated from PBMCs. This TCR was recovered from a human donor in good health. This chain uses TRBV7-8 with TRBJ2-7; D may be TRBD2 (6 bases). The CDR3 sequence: CASSARDSPYEQYF. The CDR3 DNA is TGTGCCAGCAGCGCCCGGGACTCCCCCTACGAGCAGTACTTC.